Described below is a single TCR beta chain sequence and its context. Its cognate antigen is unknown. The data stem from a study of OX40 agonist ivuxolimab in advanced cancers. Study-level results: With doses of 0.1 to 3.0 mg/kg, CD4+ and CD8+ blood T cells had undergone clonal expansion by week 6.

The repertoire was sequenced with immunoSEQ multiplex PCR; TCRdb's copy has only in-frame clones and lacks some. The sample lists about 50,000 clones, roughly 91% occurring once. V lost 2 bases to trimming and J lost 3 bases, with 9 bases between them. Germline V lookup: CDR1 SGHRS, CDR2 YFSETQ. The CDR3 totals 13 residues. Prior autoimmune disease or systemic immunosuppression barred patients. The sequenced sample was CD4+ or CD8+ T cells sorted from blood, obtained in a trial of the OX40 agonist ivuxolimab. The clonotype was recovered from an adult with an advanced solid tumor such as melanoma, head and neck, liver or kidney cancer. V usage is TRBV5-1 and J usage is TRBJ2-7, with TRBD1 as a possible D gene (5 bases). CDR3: CASSFGADYEQYF. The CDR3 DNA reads TGCGCCAGCAGCTTTGGGGCGGACTACGAGCAGTACTTC.